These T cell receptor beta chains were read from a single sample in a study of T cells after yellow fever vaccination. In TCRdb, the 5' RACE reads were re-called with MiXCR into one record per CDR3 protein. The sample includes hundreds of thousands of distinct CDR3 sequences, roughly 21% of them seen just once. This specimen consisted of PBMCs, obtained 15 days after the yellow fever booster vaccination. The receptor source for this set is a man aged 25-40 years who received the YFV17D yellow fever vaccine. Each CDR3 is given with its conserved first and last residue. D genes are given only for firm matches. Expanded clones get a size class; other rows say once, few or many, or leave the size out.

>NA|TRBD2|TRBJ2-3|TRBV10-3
TGTGCCACCCGGGTAGCGGGAGAAGATACGCAGTATTTT
CATRVAGEDTQYF
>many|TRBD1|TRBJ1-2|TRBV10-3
TGTGCCATCAGTGAGCCAGGGGGCGCCGGCTATGGCTACACCTTC
CAISEPGGAGYGYTF
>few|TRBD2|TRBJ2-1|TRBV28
TGTGCCAGCAGTCATTCTAGCGGGAGTAATGAGCAGTTCTTC
CASSHSSGSNEQFF
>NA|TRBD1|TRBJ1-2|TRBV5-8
TGTGCCAGCAGCTTACGGGACAGGGAAGGTCTGGATGGCTACACCTTC
CASSLRDREGLDGYTF
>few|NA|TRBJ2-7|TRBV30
TGTGCCTGGAGCCCAGGGGTGGGGGAGCAGTACTTC
CAWSPGVGEQYF
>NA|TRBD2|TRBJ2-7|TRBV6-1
TGTGCCAGCAGGGCCACGGGACTAGCGGGGCGAGCCTACGAGCAGTACTTC
CASRATGLAGRAYEQYF
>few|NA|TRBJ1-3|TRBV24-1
TGTGCCACCAGTGATGGTCCAGTCTCTGGAAACACCATATATTTT
CATSDGPVSGNTIYF
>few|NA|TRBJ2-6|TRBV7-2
TGTGCCAGCAGCCTCAGGGAAGGTGGGGCCAACGTCCTGACTTTC
CASSLREGGANVLTF
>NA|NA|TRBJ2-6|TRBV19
TGTGCCAGTACCATAAACCCAGCAGGCCCCACGGACCTGACTTTC
CASTINPAGPTDLTF
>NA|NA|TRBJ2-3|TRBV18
TGTGCCAGCTCACCAGTGTCTGCGGCGTGGGACTTATCACTCGTGGCCACAGATACGCAGTATTTT
CASSPVSAAWDLSLVATDTQYF
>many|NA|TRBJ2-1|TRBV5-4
TGTGCCAGCAGCTTGGGAGTTCCAAGCTTCTACAATGAGCAGTTCTTC
CASSLGVPSFYNEQFF
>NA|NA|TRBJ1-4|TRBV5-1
TGCGCCAGCAGCTTTCGACCGGGAAATGAAAAACTGTTTTTT
CASSFRPGNEKLFF
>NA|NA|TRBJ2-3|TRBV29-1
TGCAGCGTTGAATCACGGGATCGCACAGATACGCAGTATTTT
CSVESRDRTDTQYF
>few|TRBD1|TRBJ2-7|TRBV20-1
TGCAGTGCTAGAGACGGACAGGGGGCGGACGAGCAGTACTTC
CSARDGQGADEQYF
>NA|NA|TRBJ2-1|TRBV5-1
TGCGCCAGCAGCCCCAGAGCGGCGGGTCAACCCCACAATGAGCAGTTCTTC
CASSPRAAGQPHNEQFF
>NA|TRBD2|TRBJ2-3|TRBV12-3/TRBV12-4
TGTGCCAGCAGTTCCGGACTAGCGGGAGATGCGCAGTATTTT
CASSSGLAGDAQYF
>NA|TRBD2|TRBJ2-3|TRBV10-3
TGTGCCATCAGTGACTCTAGCGGGAGGGCCGTAGGCACAGATACGCAGTATTTT
CAISDSSGRAVGTDTQYF
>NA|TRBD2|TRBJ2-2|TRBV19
TGTGCCAGTAGTATTCGAGGACTAGAAGGGGCCGGGGAGCTGTTTTTT
CASSIRGLEGAGELFF
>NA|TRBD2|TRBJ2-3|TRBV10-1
TGCGCCAGCAGTGAGCCTACATCTAGCGGGATTACAGATACGCAGTATTTT
CASSEPTSSGITDTQYF
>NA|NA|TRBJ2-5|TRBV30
TGTGCCTTAACACCACCTGACAATTGGGAGACCCAGTACTTC
CALTPPDNWETQYF
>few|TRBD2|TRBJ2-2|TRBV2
TGTGCCAGCCGAGGGACTAGCGGGAGTCACGCCGGGGAGCTGTTTTTT
CASRGTSGSHAGELFF
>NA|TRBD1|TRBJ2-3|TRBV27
TGTGCCAGCAGTTTGTCGGGACAGGGGGCTACAGATACGCAGTATTTT
CASSLSGQGATDTQYF
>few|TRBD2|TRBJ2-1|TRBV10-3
TGTGCCATCGCCCCCAGACTAGCTGACAATGAGCAGTTCTTC
CAIAPRLADNEQFF
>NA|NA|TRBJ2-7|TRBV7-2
TGTGCCAGCAGCTTAGTTGTCGGGGGCGGGTCCTACGAGCAGTACTTC
CASSLVVGGGSYEQYF
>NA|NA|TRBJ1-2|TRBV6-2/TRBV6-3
TGTGCCAGCAATCACGGGGGTGGCTACACCTTC
CASNHGGGYTF
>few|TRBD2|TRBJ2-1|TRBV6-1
TGTGCCAGCAACCCAACTAGCGGGAGGGCCGCTGAGCAGTTCTTC
CASNPTSGRAAEQFF
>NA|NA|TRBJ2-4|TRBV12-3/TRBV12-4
TGTGCCTCGAAGCGCAAGAGGGGAAACATTCAGTACTTC
CASKRKRGNIQYF
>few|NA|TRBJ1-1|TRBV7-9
TGTGCCAGCAGCTTCGGTGGGGGTCGTGGCACTGAAGCTTTCTTT
CASSFGGGRGTEAFF
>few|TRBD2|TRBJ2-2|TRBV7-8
TGTGCCAGCAGCAAGGGACTAGCGGGAACCGGGGAGCTGTTTTTT
CASSKGLAGTGELFF
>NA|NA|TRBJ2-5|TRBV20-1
TGCAGTGCTAGCCGGGATAATACTTACCCTGGAGAGACCCAGTACTTC
CSASRDNTYPGETQYF
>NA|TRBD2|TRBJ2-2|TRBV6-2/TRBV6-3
TGTGCCAGCAGCTACAGAGCGGGAGCGTTCGGGGAGCTGTTTTTT
CASSYRAGAFGELFF
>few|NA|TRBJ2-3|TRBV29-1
TGCAGCGTTGAATGGGGGGAGGATACGCAGTATTTT
CSVEWGEDTQYF
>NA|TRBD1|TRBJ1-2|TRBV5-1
TGCGCCAGCAGCCAGGCCCAGGGGGCTGGCTACACCTTC
CASSQAQGAGYTF
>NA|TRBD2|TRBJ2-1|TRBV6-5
TGTGCCAGCAGTTACCTCGGGACTAGAGTAGGGAATGAGCAGTTCTTC
CASSYLGTRVGNEQFF
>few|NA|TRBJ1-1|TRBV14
TGTGCCAGCAGCCCCGCCGGGGGGGACACTGAAGCTTTCTTT
CASSPAGGDTEAFF
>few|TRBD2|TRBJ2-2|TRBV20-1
TGCAGTGCTAAGACTAGCGGGAGCACCGGGGAGCTGTTTTTT
CSAKTSGSTGELFF
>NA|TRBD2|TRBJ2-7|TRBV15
TGTGCCACCAGCAGTGAGCCGGGACTAGCGGGAGTCGAGCAGTACTTC
CATSSEPGLAGVEQYF
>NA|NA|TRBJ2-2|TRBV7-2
TGTGCCAGCAGCTTACGTCTGACCGGGGAGCTGTTTTTT
CASSLRLTGELFF
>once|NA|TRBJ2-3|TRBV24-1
TGTGCCACCTCCCCCCATCTGGCCGGCACAGATACGCAGTATTTT
CATSPHLAGTDTQYF
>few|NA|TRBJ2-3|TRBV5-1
TGCGCCAGCAGCTTGGGGGCAACTAGTCATGGCACAGATACGCAGTATTTT
CASSLGATSHGTDTQYF
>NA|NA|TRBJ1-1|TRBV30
TGTGCCTGGTCGGTCCCTGGGGGGGCTCTGAACACTGAAGCTTTCTTT
CAWSVPGGALNTEAFF